The 11 T cell receptor beta chains below were found in one sample sequenced in a study of T cell responses to AZD1222 COVID-19 vaccine. Profiling relied on immunoSEQ multiplex PCR, and the TCRdb table lists in-frame clones only, not all of them. This table holds 150,000 or so clones, approximately 91% found once. The source was peripheral blood, collected 28 days after the second AZD1222 dose. These receptors came from an adult who received the AZD1222 COVID-19 vaccine.

The chain combines TRBV7-2 with TRBJ2-2; 9 bases agree with TRBD1. This CDR3 has 16 amino acids. Trimming removed 2 bases from V and 6 bases from J; junction bases left unmatched: 7. CDR1 and CDR2 from the germline V gene are SGHTA and FQGNSA. The CDR3 DNA is TGTGCCAGCAGCTTACCTCCGGGACAGGGTTCCGGGGAGCTGTTTTTT. Translated, it gives CASSLPPGQGSGELFF.

The chain uses TRBV6-5 and TRBJ1-2, with a weak D call TRBD1 (5 bases). The CDR3 spans 15 residues. Per the germline V gene, CDR1 is MNHEY and CDR2 is SVGAGI. Between the trimmed V and J ends, which lost 8 bases and 2 bases, there was a span of 18 bases. CDR3 DNA sequence: TGTGCCAGCTGGGAGCGGGGAGGACAAAACTATGGCTACACCTTC. This translates into CASWERGGQNYGYTF.

This clone has only one observation. The gene calls are TRBV9 and TRBJ1-4; D not certain. Germline-derived CDR1 and CDR2 are SGDLS and YYNGEE. The CDR3 totals 15 residues. The V gene lost 2 bases and the J gene lost 6 bases, with 14 bases spanning the gap. CDR3 DNA sequence: TGTGCCAGCAGCGTGGCGCCTCAGAGGGATGAAAAACTGTTTTTT. The encoded protein is CASSVAPQRDEKLFF.

The chain has TRBV19 and TRBJ1-2, with D possibly matching TRBD1 (6 bases). V was trimmed by 6 bases and J by 3 bases, leaving 11 bases between them. The CDR3 consists of 13 residues. The V gene's germline CDR1 is LNHDA and CDR2 SQIVND (reference sequence). CDR3 nucleotide sequence: TGTGCCAGTAGACTGGGGGCGGACTATGGCTACACCTTC. This translates into CASRLGADYGYTF. Full variable domain (rest looked up from reference TRBV19 and TRBJ1-2): DGGITQSPKYLFRKEGQNVTLSCEQNLNHDAMYWYRQDPGQGLRLIYYSQIVNDFQKGDIAEGYSVSREKKESFPLTVTSAQKNPTAFYLCASRLGADYGYTFGSGTRLTVV.

As for this clone: The conserved phenylalanine or tryptophan normally closing the CDR3 is absent here, so this likely arose from a read error. The DNA is left out, because the CDR3 cannot be placed on it with certainty; the CDR3 is given as TCRdb lists it. V usage is TRBV9 and J usage is TRBJ1-2. Germline V gene sequence: CDR1 SGDLS, CDR2 YYNGEE. The CDR3 length equals 10 residues, ends included. The CDR3 region is CARAPDGIAY.

A few counts support this clone. The chain recombines TRBV6-5 with TRBJ2-1; 7 bases match TRBD1. The J segment lost 3 bases and the V segment lost 5 bases, leaving 7 bases of the junction unmatched. The CDR3 has 15 residues. CDR1 and CDR2 from the germline V gene are MNHEY and SVGAGI. The CDR3 region is CASSPDRTNYNEQFF. CDR3 sequence (DNA): TGTGCCAGCAGTCCGGACAGGACCAACTACAATGAGCAGTTCTTC.

The V call is TRBV7-9, the J call TRBJ2-1, with 8 nucleotides matching TRBD1. The length of the CDR3 is 12 residues. From germline, CDR1 is SEHNR and CDR2 FQNEAQ (reference sequence). V was clipped by 5 bases and J by 7 bases; unmatched bases: 1. CDR3 sequence (DNA): TGTGCCAGCAGCGACAGGGGAAATGAGCAGTTCTTC. Translated: CASSDRGNEQFF.

This clone was picked up one time. The chain is built from TRBV5-1 and TRBJ1-3; 11 bases fit TRBD1. J lost 7 bases, V lost 0 bases, and 6 bases had no gene match. CDR1 is SGHRS, CDR2 YFSETQ, per germline. The CDR3 runs to 16 residues. Written as DNA, the CDR3 is TGCGCCAGCAGCTTGGCCGGGGGACAGGGGGGCAACACCATATATTTT. It is translated as CASSLAGGQGGNTIYF.

This clone was counted once. The chain has TRBV24-1 and TRBJ2-3; the D gene is possibly TRBD1 (6 bases). Germline CDR1 reads KGHDR; CDR2 reads SFDVKD. V was clipped by 2 bases and J by 2 bases, with 16 bases between them. The CDR3 runs 17 residues. The CDR3 protein is CATSDWTVGQTTDTQYF. In DNA form, the CDR3 reads TGTGCCACCAGTGATTGGACCGTAGGACAGACCACAGATACGCAGTATTTT.

V gene TRBV5-1 combines with J gene TRBJ2-3; no clear D gene. This CDR3 comprises 15 residues. The germline gives CDR1 SGHRS, CDR2 YFSETQ. V shed 0 bases and J shed 4 bases, with 12 bases lying between them. CDR3 region: CASSLDGQDADTQYF. The CDR3, as DNA: TGCGCCAGCAGCTTGGATGGGCAGGATGCAGATACGCAGTATTTT.

The CDR3, as DNA: TGTGCCAGCAGCCGCAAGGGGGGGTTTGGCTACACCTTC. Residues: CASSRKGGFGYTF. The chain employs TRBV14 and TRBJ1-2; D is possibly TRBD1 (6 bases). This CDR3 has 13 amino acids. CDR1 SGHDN and CDR2 FVKESK come from the germline V gene. V dropped 4 bases and J dropped 7 bases, with 13 bases sitting between them.